Here is one T cell receptor beta chain with its context. The antigen remains undetermined. This sample was taken from a study of T cell repertoires in cytomegalovirus infection. Points from the study as a whole: Cumulative public TCR beta family frequency identified CMV carriers with the relevant HLA. Dominating the ex vivo response were HLA-C-restricted CMV-specific TCR beta clonotypes.

Via MiXCR, TCRdb re-called the reads, giving one row per CDR3 protein. The sample consists of some 560,000 distinct CDR3 sequences, 40% of them appearing once. V dropped 0 bases and J dropped 5; count of bases not matched to a gene: 10. The CDR3 contains 18 residues. Germline V gene data show CDR1 as SGHTA and CDR2 as FQGNSA. The sample in question was cultured PBMCs, obtained from culture after CMV antigen stimulation. V is TRBV7-2 and J is TRBJ1-4, with 9 positions matching TRBD1. This clonotype was sampled from a human donor in good health (CMV status not recorded). Some clones in this sample may be carry-over from other donors' samples. CDR3: CASSLAGTGTPSNEKLFF. The CDR3 DNA follows: TGTGCCAGCAGCTTAGCTGGGACAGGGACCCCTTCAAATGAAAAACTGTTTTTT. The entire variable domain, with the rest obtained from reference TRBV7-2 and TRBJ1-4, is as follows: GAGVSQSPSNKVTEKGKDVELRCDPISGHTALYWYRQSLGQGLEFLIYFQGNSAPDKSGLPSDRFSAERTGGSVSTLTIQRTQQEDSAVYLCASSLAGTGTPSNEKLFFGSGTQLSVL.